The 20 T cell receptor beta chains below come from one sample, sequenced in a study of vaccination and CD4 T cells after COVID-19. The Oncomine TCR Beta short-read assay sequenced DNA from cultured CD4+ T cells. TCRdb analysed the PCR reads with MiXCR anew, one entry per CDR3 protein. The profile shows over 20,000 distinct CDR3 sequences, around 33% of them singletons. No antigens are known for them. The sample's time point: late sampling 161 to 241 days after vaccination in a few convalescent patients. Treatment: approximately 11-day PBMC culture with coronavirus spike peptide pools or control peptides (ViraFEST assay). The source was CD4+ T cells from blood, cultured in vitro, collected about 7 months after SARS-CoV-2 vaccination. These TCRs come from a human donor who had recovered from COVID-19.

This clonotype was observed a few times. V usage is TRBV7-9 and J usage is TRBJ1-1; TRBD1 matches 8 bases. The CDR3 totals 14 residues. Germline CDR1 reads SEHNR; CDR2 reads FQNEAQ (reference sequence). V lost 4 bases, J lost 2 bases, and 3 bases stayed unmatched. This chain's CDR3 is CASSSGTGNTEAFF. The CDR3 bases are TGTGCCAGCAGCTCCGGGACAGGAAACACTGAAGCTTTCTTT. The whole variable domain, remainder taken from reference TRBV7-9 and TRBJ1-1, is DTGVSQNPRHKITKRGQNVTFRCDPISEHNRLYWYRQTLGQGPEFLTYFQNEAQLEKSRLLSDRFSAERPKGSFSTLEIQRTEQGDSAMYLCASSSGTGNTEAFFGQGTRLTVV.

For the CDR3, the DNA is TGTGCCAGTAGTGACCGACTCTTGATCACCTCTGGGGCCAACGTCCTGACTTTC. Protein sequence: CASSDRLLITSGANVLTF. This chain joins TRBV19 and TRBJ2-6, with D uncertain. This CDR3 has 18 residues. Germline assignment: CDR1 LNHDA and CDR2 SQIVND (reference sequence). Trimming removed 5 bases from V and 0 bases from J, with 17 bases in between.

J is TRBJ1-5 and V is TRBV6-1, with no clear D. Between the trimmed V and J ends, which lost 2 bases and 0 bases, there was a span of 8 bases. CDR3 size: 15 residues. Per germline, CDR1 MNHNS and CDR2 SASEGT. The CDR3, as DNA: TGTGCCAGCAGTGAACCCCGTTATAGCAATCAGCCCCAGCATTTT. Residues: CASSEPRYSNQPQHF.

The rearrangement joins TRBV7-9 to TRBJ2-3; tentative D call: TRBD2 (6 bases). CDR3 length equals 17 residues. V was trimmed by 4 bases and J by 2 bases, leaving 19 bases between them. Germline CDR1 and CDR2: SEHNR and FQNEAQ (reference sequence). CDR3 residues: CASSSPSGGRLTDTQYF. DNA of the CDR3: TGTGCCAGCAGCTCCCCATCTGGGGGGAGGCTCACAGATACGCAGTATTTT.

This chain joins TRBV20-1 and TRBJ2-1, with no clear D. Germline CDR1 reads DFQATT; CDR2 reads SNEGSKA (reference sequence). The CDR3 has 13 amino acids. The V end lost 0 bases, the J end lost 10 bases, and 13 bases lay between the germline ends. The CDR3 reads CSAREASDGEQFF. In DNA form, the CDR3 reads TGCAGTGCTAGAGAAGCAAGCGACGGCGAGCAGTTCTTC.

The chain joins TRBV20-1 to TRBJ2-1; tentative D call: TRBD2 (5 bases). Germline V gene sequence: CDR1 DFQATT, CDR2 SNEGSKA (reference sequence). CDR3 length equals 14 residues. Trimming removed 4 bases at V and 4 bases at J, with 14 bases between. The CDR3 region is CSANILEEYNEQFF. The CDR3 DNA reads as TGCAGTGCTAATATACTAGAGGAGTACAATGAGCAGTTCTTC.

The sample holds a few counts of this clonotype. The chain uses TRBV20-1 and TRBJ1-2; D unresolved. The CDR3 extends over 16 amino acids. The V gene lost 0 bases and the J gene lost 0 bases, with 14 bases spanning the gap. Germline-derived CDR1 and CDR2 are DFQATT and SNEGSKA (reference sequence). Here the CDR3 reads CSARDRRRTSNYGYTF. CDR3 in DNA: TGCAGTGCTAGAGATAGGAGACGGACTTCTAACTATGGCTACACCTTC.

V usage is TRBV27 and J usage is TRBJ1-5; D might be TRBD1 (5 bases). Between the trimmed V and J ends, which lost 3 bases and 3 bases, there was a span of 12 bases. This CDR3 has 15 amino acids. Germline CDR1 MNHEY, CDR2 SMNVEV (reference sequence). The CDR3: CASSFQGGINQPQHF. The CDR3 bases are TGTGCCAGCAGTTTCCAGGGTGGTATCAATCAGCCCCAGCATTTT.

The chain joins TRBV20-1 to TRBJ2-1, with D perhaps TRBD1 or TRBD2 (5 bases each). V lost 1 base to trimming and J lost 5 bases, with 21 bases between them. This CDR3 contains 17 residues. Germline V gene sequence: CDR1 DFQATT, CDR2 SNEGSKA (reference sequence). The CDR3: CSARVPGTSLIHNEQFF. The CDR3 DNA reads as TGCAGTGCTAGAGTCCCCGGGACCTCCCTTATACACAATGAGCAGTTCTTC.

The chain has TRBV20-1 and TRBJ2-1, with 10 positions matching TRBD2. V lost 6 bases and J lost 9; bases outside the gene matches: 17. The CDR3 contains 16 residues. CDR1 and CDR2 (germline): DFQATT, SNEGSKA (reference sequence). The CDR3 region has the DNA TGCAGTGCCCCAGTATCAGGGACTAGCGTGGGGGGTGAGCAGTTCTTC. Translating it yields CSAPVSGTSVGGEQFF.

A few counts support this clonotype. The genes are TRBV2 and TRBJ2-3, with D unclear. The germline gives CDR1 SNHLY, CDR2 FYNNEI. Trimming removed 4 bases at V and 0 bases at J, with 2 bases between. CDR3 size: 12 residues. CDR3 coding DNA: TGTGCCAGCAGTGTCAGCACAGATACGCAGTATTTT. Its protein product is CASSVSTDTQYF.

The CDR3 reads CAWSSRGETQYF. CDR3 DNA sequence: TGTGCCTGGAGCTCCCGAGGGGAGACCCAGTACTTC. This chain joins TRBV30 and TRBJ2-5; D may be TRBD2 (5 bases). V lost 3 bases and J 5 bases, leaving 10 bases between the germline ends. This CDR3 contains 12 residues. Germline CDR1 is GTSNPN and CDR2 is SVGIG (reference sequence).

This clonotype was seen more than once but under ten times. This chain uses TRBV15 with TRBJ2-5; D is perhaps TRBD2 (6 bases). Germline assignment: CDR1 LNHNV and CDR2 YYDKDF (reference sequence). Trimming stripped 6 bases from V and 1 base from J, with 9 bases between. This CDR3 has 13 amino acids. The CDR3 loop reads CATSEGLQETQYF. CDR3 nucleotides: TGTGCCACCAGTGAGGGACTCCAAGAGACCCAGTACTTC.

The V gene is TRBV20-1, the J gene TRBJ1-5, with 8 bases lining up with TRBD1. V lost 8 bases to trimming and J lost 4 bases; unmatched junction nucleotides: 7. Germline V gene data show CDR1 as DFQATT and CDR2 as SNEGSKA (reference sequence). The CDR3 consists of 13 residues. CDR3 loop: CSSGQVGNQPQHF. Written as DNA, the CDR3 is TGCAGTTCGGGACAGGTTGGTAATCAGCCCCAGCATTTT.

The chain is built from TRBV7-6 and TRBJ2-3; 7 nucleotides match TRBD1. Germline-derived CDR1 and CDR2 are SGHVS and FNYEAQ. The CDR3 runs to 14 residues. The V and J ends lost 5 bases and 5 bases, in that order; junction bases with no gene match: 7. Here the CDR3 DNA reads TGTGCCAGCAGCACCCGACAGGGCCTAGATACGCAGTATTTT. Its protein product is CASSTRQGLDTQYF.

This clonotype was detected a few times. The chain links TRBV14 to TRBJ1-6; 9 bases are a match to TRBD1. Germline CDR1 SGHDN, CDR2 FVKESK. J was trimmed by 10 bases and V by 3 bases; bases with no gene match: 4. CDR3 length: 14 residues. CDR3 bases: TGTGCCAGCAGCCAGGGACAGGGCGGATCACCCCTCCACTTT. It is translated as CASSQGQGGSPLHF.

The J gene is TRBJ2-3, the V gene TRBV7-9, with 9 bases lining up with TRBD1. J gave up 11 bases and V 4 bases, and 13 bases lay outside the gene matches. The CDR3 has 15 amino acids. In germline, CDR1 is SEHNR, CDR2 FQNEAQ (reference sequence). CDR3 sequence reads: CASSSDRGPVGQQYF. In DNA, the CDR3 is TGTGCCAGCAGCTCGGACAGGGGCCCTGTCGGCCAGCAGTATTTT.

This clonotype was recorded a few times. The J gene is TRBJ1-1, the V gene TRBV6-1; D unresolved. Trimming removed 7 bases from V and 9 bases from J, with 15 bases in between. Germline V gene sequence: CDR1 MNHNS, CDR2 SASEGT. The CDR3 totals 12 residues. CDR3 loop: CASNLGRIKAFF. The CDR3 region has the DNA TGTGCCAGCAATCTTGGGAGGATTAAAGCTTTCTTT.

This clonotype was picked up a small number of times. This rearrangement joins TRBV15 to TRBJ1-1, with a weak D call TRBD1 (5 bases). The CDR3 contains 14 residues. The V end was cut by 2 bases, the J end by 5 bases, with 12 bases between. Per germline, CDR1 LNHNV and CDR2 YYDKDF (reference sequence). CDR3 bases: TGTGCCACCAGCAGACCCTTCGGGGCGACTGAAGCTTTCTTT. Protein sequence: CATSRPFGATEAFF.

There are a few counts of this clonotype. V and J are TRBV28 and TRBJ1-2; the D gene is possibly TRBD1 (6 bases). Trimming cost V 8 bases and J 0 bases, with 16 bases left between them. This CDR3 region has 15 residues. The germline V gene encodes CDR1 MDHEN and CDR2 SYDVKM. The CDR3 reads CASRGWGASNYGYTF. The CDR3 DNA sequence: TGTGCCAGCCGTGGATGGGGGGCATCTAACTATGGCTACACCTTC.